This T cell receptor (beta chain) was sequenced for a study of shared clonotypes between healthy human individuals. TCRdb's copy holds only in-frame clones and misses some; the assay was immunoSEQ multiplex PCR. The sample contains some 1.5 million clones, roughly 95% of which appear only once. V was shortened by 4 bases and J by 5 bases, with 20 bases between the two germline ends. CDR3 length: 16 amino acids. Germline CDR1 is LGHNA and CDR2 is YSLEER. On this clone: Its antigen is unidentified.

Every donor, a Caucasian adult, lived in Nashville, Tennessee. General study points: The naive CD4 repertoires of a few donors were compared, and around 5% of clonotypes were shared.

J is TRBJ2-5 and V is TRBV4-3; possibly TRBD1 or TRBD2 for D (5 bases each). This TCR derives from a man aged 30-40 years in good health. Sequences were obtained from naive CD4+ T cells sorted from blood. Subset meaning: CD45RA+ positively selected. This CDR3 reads CASSLTGTPGGETQYF. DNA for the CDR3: TGCGCCAGCAGCCTAACCGGGACCCCGGGTGGGGAGACCCAGTACTTC.